This T cell receptor beta chain appears in the sequencing data of a study of cytomegalovirus exposure and HLA in healthy donors. Broader study findings: Indistinguishable V segments such as TRBV6-2 and TRBV6-3 were excluded.

Researchers ran the PCR with 60 Vbeta and 13 Jbeta primers. Clones were sequenced by immunoSEQ multiplex PCR, and TCRdb holds only the in-frame ones, with some missing. The sample has about 120,000 clones; 65% to 90% are singletons. About this clone: Antigen: not known.

While unrecorded immune exposures were likely, the donors were nominally healthy when sampled. The CDR3 length is 12 residues. Germline values: CDR1 MNHEY, CDR2 SVGAGI. V lost 5 bases, J lost 8 bases, and 9 bases lay in between. The sample comprised PBMCs. The J gene is TRBJ2-2, the V gene TRBV6-5, with TRBD1 as a possible D gene (5 bases). The receptor comes from a woman between 40 and 50 years old in good health and CMV-seronegative. The CDR3 protein is CASSRRTGELFF. In DNA form, the CDR3 reads TGTGCCAGCAGTCGAAGGACAGGGGAGCTGTTTTTT.